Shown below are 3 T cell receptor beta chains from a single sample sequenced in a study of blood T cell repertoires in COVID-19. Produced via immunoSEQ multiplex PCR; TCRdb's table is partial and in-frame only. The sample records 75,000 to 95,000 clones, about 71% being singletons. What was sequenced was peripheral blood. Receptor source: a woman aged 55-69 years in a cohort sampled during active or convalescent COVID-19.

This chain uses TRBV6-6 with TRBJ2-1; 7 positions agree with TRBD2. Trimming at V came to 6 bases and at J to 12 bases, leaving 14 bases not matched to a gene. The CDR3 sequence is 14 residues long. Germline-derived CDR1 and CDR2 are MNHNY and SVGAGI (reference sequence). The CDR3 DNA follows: TGTGCCAGCAGGTCGGCTAGCGGAGGGTTCGGGCAGTTCTTC. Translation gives CASRSASGGFGQFF.

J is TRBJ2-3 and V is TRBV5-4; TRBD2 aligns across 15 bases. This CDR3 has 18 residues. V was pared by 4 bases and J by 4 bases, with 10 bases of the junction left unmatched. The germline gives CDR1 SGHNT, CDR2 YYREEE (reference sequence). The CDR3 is CASSKPGLAGGLADTQYF. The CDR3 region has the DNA TGTGCCAGCAGCAAACCTGGACTAGCGGGGGGGCTAGCAGATACGCAGTATTTT.

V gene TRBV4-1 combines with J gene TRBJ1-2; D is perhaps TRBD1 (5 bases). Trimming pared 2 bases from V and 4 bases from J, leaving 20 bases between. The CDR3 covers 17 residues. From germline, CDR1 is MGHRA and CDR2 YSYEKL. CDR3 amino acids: CASSQLPGGVRVYGYTF. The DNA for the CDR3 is TGCGCCAGCAGCCAACTACCGGGGGGGGTAAGAGTCTATGGCTACACCTTC.